This T cell receptor beta chain was sequenced in a study of T cell repertoires in cytomegalovirus infection. Study findings and constraints: CMV carriers with the relevant HLA were identified by cumulative public TCR beta family frequency.

The CDR3 contains 18 residues. CDR1 and CDR2 from the germline V gene are SGHTA and FQGNSA. With V trimmed by 5 bases and J by 5 bases, 17 bases remained unmatched. In this sample, this clonotype turned up many times. The antigen remains undetermined. Each CDR3 protein gets one entry after TCRdb re-called the reads with MiXCR. The profile shows some 110,000 distinct CDR3 sequences, over 25% of them singletons. Source: CD8+ T cells from cultured PBMCs, taken from culture after CMV antigen stimulation. The chain uses TRBV7-2 and TRBJ2-7; the match to TRBD2 covers 11 bases. The source is a human donor in good health (CMV status not recorded). Some clones in this sample may be carry-over from other donors' samples. This chain's CDR3 is CASSLMGSGGAIVDEQYF. CDR3 DNA sequence: TGTGCCAGCAGCCTCATGGGTAGCGGGGGGGCCATCGTCGACGAGCAGTACTTC.